This record looks at one TCR beta chain sequence and its context. This specimen belongs to a study of shared clonotypes between healthy human individuals. Everyone who donated was a Caucasian adult who lived in Nashville, Tennessee. Trimming took 4 bases from V and 6 from J; bases not matched to a gene: 10. From germline, CDR1 is MDHEN and CDR2 SYDVKM. The CDR3 length is 17 residues. Using ten immunoSEQ deep assay plates, investigators sequenced unsorted PBMC DNA. Assay used: immunoSEQ multiplex PCR; TCRdb lists only in-frame clones, some missing. The sample shows hundreds of thousands of clones, around three quarters of them seen only once.

The sequenced material came from PBMCs. This clonotype was sampled from a woman between 40 and 50 years old in good health. Some clones in this sample may be carry-over from other donors' samples. The V call is TRBV28, the J call TRBJ2-7; the match to TRBD2 covers 15 bases. CDR3 protein: CASSSGLAGGWGSEQYF. For the CDR3, the DNA is TGTGCCAGCAGTTCGGGACTAGCGGGAGGCTGGGGTTCCGAGCAGTACTTC.